This T cell receptor (beta chain) comes out of a study of shared clonotypes between healthy human individuals. Using immunoSEQ multiplex PCR, the repertoire was profiled, and TCRdb retains in-frame clones only, with some absent. Of over 1.4 million clones in the sample, roughly 96% were seen once. Losses at the gene ends were 6 bases for V and 3 bases for J; bases not matched to a gene: 20. This CDR3 comprises 20 residues. Germline V CDR1 and CDR2: SQVTM, ANQGSEA. The receptor was derived from a man aged 30 to 45 in good health. The material sequenced was naive CD4+ T cells sorted from blood. Documented subset: CD45RA+ positively selected. The chain recombines TRBV29-1 with TRBJ2-4, with TRBD2 identical over 13 bases. CDR3 in DNA: TGCAGCGTGACCGGGACAGCTATACTAGCGGGAGGGCCGGGCAAAAACATTCAGTACTTC. This gives the protein CSVTGTAILAGGPGKNIQYF.